This paragraph reports one T cell receptor beta chain. The data are from a study of blood T cell repertoires in COVID-19. About the research overall: Researchers got acute and convalescent COVID-19 samples from the United States, Italy and Spain.

Profiling relied on immunoSEQ multiplex PCR, and the TCRdb table lists in-frame clones only, not all of them. The sample lists approximately 400,000 clones, approximately 77% occurring once. The germline CDR1 and CDR2 sequences are SGDLS and YYNGEE. CDR3 size: 15 residues. Trimming took 0 bases from V and 5 from J, leaving 14 bases between them. The sample taken for sequencing was peripheral blood. This TCR derives from a human donor with acute or convalescent COVID-19. The donor label of this sample is uncertain. The chain couples TRBV9 to TRBJ1-1, with D hard to call. The chain's CDR3 is CASSVAVSRRTEAFF. In nucleotides, the CDR3 is TGTGCCAGCAGCGTAGCGGTTTCCCGGAGGACTGAAGCTTTCTTT. Filled out from reference TRBV9 and TRBJ1-1, the complete variable domain reads DSGVTQTPKHLITATGQRVTLRCSPRSGDLSVYWYQQSLDQGLQFLIQYYNGEERAKGNILERFSAQQFPDLHSELNLSSLELGDSALYFCASSVAVSRRTEAFFGQGTRLTVV.